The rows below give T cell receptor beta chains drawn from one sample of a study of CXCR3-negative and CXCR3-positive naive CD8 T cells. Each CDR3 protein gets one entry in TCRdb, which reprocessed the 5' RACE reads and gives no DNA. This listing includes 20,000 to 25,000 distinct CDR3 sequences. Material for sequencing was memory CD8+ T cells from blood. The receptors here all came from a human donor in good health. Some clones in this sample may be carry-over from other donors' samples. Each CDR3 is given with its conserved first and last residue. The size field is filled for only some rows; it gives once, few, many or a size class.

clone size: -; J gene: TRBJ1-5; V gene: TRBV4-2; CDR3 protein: CASSQEAGLFNQPQHF
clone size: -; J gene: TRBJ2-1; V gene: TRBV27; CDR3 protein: CASSSGTGDYNEQFF
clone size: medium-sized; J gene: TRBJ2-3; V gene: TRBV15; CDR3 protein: CATSRDRQGSTDTQYF
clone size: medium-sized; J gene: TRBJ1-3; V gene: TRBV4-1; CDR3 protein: CASSLTQGRENTIYF
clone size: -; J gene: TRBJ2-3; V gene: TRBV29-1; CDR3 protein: CSGSQGATGTQYF
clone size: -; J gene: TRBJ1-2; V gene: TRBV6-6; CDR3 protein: CASSYSDGKNYGYTF
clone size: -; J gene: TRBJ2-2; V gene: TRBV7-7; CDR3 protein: CASSIDGGSTGELFF
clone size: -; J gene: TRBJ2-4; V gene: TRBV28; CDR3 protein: CASSLTSGTNTGNIQYF
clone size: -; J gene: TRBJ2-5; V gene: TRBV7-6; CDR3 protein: CASSLRRGEETQYF
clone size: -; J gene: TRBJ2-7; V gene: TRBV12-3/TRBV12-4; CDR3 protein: CASSFSGDPPYEQYF
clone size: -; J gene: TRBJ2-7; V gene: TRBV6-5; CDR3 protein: CASSYGAGDYEQYF
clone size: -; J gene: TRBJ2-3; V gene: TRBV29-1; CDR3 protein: CSVLGGFTDTQYF
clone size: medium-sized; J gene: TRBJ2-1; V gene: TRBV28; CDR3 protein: CASSLSSWAGNEQFF
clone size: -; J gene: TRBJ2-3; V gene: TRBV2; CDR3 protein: CASSDRGRTDTQYF
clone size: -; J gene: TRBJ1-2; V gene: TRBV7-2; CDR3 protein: CASSLISGTGDGYTF
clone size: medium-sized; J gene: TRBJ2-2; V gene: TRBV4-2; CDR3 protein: CASSQDQTGSTGELFF
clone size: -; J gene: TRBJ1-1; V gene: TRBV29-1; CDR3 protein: CSVDYRGGLNTEAFF
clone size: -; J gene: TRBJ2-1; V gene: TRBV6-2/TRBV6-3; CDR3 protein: CASSYVDNEQFF
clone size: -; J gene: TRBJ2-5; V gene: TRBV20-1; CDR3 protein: CSAHSGGREETQYF
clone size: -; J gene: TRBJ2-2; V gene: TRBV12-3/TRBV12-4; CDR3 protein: CASSSLLLNTGELFF
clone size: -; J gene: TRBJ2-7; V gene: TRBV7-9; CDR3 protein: CASSATRDSPYEQYF
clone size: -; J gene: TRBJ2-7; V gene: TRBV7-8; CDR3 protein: CASSLASASYEQYF
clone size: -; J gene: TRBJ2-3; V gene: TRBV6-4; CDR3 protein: CASSVAGGNTDTQYF
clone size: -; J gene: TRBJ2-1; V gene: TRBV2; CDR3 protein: CATDLRAAYNEQFF
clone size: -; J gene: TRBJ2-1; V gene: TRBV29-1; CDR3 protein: CSVEDRQSNEQFF
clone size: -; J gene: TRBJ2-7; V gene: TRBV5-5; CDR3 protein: CASSLGTYEQYF
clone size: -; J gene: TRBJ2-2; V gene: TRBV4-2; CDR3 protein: CASSPRQGDTGELFF
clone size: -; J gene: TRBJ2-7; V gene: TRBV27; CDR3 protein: CASSWGQCAYEQYF
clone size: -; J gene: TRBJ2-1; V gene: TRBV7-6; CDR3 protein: CASSPPSGEQFF
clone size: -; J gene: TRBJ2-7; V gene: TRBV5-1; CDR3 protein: CASSLEGDTSYEQYF
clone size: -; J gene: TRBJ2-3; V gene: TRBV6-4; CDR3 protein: CASSDSGQGADTQYF
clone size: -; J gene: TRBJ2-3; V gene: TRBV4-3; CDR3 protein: CASSQWPGGTDTQYF
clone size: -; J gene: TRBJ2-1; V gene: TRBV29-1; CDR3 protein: CSVEAPDRSSYNEQFF
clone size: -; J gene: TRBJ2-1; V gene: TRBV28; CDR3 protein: CASSFSGGNEQFF
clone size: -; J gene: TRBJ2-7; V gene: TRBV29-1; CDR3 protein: CSVYISADEQYF
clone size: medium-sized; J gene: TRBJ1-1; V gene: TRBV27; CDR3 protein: CASSKTGGWVNTEAFF
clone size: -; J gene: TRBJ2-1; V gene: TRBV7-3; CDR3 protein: CASSLGTGIYNEQFF
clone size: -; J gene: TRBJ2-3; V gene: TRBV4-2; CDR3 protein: CASSQDTAGIFTDTQYF